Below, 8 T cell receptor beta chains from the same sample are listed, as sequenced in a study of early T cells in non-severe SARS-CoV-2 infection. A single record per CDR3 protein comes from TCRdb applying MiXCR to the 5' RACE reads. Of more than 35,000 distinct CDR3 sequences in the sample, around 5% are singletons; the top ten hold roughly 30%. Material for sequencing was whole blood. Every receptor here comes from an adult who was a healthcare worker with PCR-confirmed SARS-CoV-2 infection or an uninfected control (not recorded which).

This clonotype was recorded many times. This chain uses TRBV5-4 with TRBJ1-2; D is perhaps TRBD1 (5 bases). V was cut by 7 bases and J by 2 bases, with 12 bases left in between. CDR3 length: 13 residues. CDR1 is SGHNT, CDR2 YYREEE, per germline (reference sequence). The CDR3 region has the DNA TGTGCCAGCGGGCCTAAGGGGAACTATGGCTACACCTTC. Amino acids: CASGPKGNYGYTF.

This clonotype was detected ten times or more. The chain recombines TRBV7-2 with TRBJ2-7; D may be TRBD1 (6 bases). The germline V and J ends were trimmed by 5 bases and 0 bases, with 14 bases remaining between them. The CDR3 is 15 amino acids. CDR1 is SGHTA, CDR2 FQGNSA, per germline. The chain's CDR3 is CASSLLGQTSYEQYF. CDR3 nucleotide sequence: TGTGCCAGCAGCCTCCTTGGACAGACCTCCTACGAGCAGTACTTC.

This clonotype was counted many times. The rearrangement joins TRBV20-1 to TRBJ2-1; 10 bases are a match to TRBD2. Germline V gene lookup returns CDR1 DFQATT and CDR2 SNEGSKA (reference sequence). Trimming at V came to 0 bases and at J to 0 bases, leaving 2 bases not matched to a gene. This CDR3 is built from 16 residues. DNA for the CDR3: TGCAGTGCTAGAGACGGACTAGCGGCCTCCTACAATGAGCAGTTCTTC. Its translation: CSARDGLAASYNEQFF.

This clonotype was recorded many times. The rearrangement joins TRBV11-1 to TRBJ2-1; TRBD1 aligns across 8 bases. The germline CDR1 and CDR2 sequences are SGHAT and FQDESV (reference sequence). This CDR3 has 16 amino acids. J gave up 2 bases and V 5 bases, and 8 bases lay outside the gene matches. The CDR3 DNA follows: TGTGCCAGCAGCGGACCCAAGGACAGGGCCTACAATGAGCAGTTCTTC. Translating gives CASSGPKDRAYNEQFF. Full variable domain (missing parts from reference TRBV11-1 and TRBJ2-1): EAEVAQSPRYKITEKSQAVAFWCDPISGHATLYWYRQILGQGPELLVQFQDESVVDDSQLPKDRFSAERLKGVDSTLKIQPAELGDSAMYLCASSGPKDRAYNEQFFGPGTRLTVL.

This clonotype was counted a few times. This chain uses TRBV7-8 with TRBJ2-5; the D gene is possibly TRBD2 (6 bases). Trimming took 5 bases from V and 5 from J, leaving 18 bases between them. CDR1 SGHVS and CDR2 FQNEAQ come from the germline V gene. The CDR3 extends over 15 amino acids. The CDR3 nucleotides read TGTGCCAGCAGCGCGGGGTCGGGCTTATGGGAGACCCAGTACTTC. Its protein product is CASSAGSGLWETQYF.

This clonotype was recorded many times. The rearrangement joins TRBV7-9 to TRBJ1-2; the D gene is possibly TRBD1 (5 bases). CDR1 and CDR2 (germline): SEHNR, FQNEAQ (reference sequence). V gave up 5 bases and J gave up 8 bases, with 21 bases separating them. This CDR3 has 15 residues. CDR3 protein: CASSGAGRRSDGYTF. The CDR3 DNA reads TGTGCCAGCAGCGGAGCGGGGCGCAGGTCGGACGGCTACACCTTC.

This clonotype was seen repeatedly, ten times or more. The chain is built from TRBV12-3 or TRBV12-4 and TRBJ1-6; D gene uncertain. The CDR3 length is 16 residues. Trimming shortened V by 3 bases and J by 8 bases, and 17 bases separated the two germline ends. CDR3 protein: CASSFAPAMFDSPLHF. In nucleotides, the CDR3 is TGTGCCAGCAGTTTCGCCCCAGCGATGTTCGATTCACCCCTCCACTTT.

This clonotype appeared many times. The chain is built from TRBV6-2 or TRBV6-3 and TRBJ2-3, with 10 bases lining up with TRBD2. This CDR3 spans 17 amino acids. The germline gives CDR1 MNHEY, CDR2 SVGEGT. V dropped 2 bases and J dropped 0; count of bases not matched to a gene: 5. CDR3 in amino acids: CASSYNQLAGSTDTQYF. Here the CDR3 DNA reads TGTGCCAGCAGTTACAACCAACTAGCGGGAAGCACAGATACGCAGTATTTT.